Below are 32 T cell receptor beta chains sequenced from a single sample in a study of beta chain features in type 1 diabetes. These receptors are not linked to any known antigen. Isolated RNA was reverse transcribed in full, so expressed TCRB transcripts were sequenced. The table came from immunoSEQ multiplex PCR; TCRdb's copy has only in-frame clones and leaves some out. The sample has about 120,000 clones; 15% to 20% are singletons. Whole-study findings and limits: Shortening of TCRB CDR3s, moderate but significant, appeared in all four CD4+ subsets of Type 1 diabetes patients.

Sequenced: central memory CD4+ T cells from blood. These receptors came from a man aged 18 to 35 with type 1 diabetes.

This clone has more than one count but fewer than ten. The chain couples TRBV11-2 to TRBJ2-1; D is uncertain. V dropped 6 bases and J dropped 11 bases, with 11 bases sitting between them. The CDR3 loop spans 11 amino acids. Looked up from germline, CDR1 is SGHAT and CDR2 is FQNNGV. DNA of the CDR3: TGTGCCAGCAGAGCCCATACTAAGCAGTTCTTC. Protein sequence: CASRAHTKQFF. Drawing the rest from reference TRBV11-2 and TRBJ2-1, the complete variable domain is EAGVAQSPRYKIIEKRQSVAFWCNPISGHATLYWYQQILGQGPKLLIQFQNNGVVDDSQLPKDRFSAERLKGVDSTLKIQPAKLEDSAVYLCASRAHTKQFFGPGTRLTVL.

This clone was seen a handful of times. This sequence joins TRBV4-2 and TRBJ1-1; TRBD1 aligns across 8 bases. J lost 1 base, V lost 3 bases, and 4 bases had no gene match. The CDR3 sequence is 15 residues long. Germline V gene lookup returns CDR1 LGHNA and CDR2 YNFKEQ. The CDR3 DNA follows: TGTGCCAGCAGCCAGTTGGGGACAGGGAACACTGAAGCTTTCTTT. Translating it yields CASSQLGTGNTEAFF.

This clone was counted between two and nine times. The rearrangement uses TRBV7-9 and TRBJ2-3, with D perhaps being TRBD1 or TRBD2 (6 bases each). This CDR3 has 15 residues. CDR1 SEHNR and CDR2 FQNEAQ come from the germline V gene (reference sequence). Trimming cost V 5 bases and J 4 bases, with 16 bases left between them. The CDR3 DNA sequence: TGTGCCAGCAGCCCCCCCGTGGGGGGCGCAGATACGCAGTATTTT. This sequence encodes CASSPPVGGADTQYF.

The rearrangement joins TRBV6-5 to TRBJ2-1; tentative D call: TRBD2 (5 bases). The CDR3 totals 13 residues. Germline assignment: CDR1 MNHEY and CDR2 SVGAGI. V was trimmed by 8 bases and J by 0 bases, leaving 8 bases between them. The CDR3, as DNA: TGTGCCAGCGGTGGGAGCTCCTACAATGAGCAGTTCTTC. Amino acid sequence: CASGGSSYNEQFF.

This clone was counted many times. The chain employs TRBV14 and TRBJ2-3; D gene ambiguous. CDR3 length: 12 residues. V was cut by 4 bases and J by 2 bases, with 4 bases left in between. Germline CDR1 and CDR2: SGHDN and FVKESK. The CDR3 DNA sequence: TGTGCCAGCAGCCCTTTCACAGATACGCAGTATTTT. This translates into CASSPFTDTQYF.

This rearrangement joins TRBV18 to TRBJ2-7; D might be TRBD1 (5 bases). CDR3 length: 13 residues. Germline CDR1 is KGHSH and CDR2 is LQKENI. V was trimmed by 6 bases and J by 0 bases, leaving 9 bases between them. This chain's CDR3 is CASSEGDSYEQYF. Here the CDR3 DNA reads TGTGCCAGCTCCGAAGGGGACTCCTACGAGCAGTACTTC.

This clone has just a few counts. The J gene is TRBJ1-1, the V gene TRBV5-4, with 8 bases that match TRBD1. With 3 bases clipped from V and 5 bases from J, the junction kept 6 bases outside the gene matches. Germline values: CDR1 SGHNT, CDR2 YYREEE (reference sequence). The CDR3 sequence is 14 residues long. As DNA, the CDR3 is TGTGCCAGCAGCTCCAAGACAGGGGAAACTGAAGCTTTCTTT. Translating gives CASSSKTGETEAFF. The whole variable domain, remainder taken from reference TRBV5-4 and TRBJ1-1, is ETGVTQSPTHLIKTRGQQVTLRCSSQSGHNTVSWYQQALGQGPQFIFQYYREEENGRGNFPPRFSGLQFPNYSSELNVNALELDDSALYLCASSSKTGETEAFFGQGTRLTVV.

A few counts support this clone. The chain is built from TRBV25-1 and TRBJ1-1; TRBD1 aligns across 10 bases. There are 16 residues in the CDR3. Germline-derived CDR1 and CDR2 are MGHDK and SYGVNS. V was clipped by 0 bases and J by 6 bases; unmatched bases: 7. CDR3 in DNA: TGTGCCAGCAGTGAATATGAGGGACAGGGGTGGGCTGAAGCTTTCTTT. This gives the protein CASSEYEGQGWAEAFF.

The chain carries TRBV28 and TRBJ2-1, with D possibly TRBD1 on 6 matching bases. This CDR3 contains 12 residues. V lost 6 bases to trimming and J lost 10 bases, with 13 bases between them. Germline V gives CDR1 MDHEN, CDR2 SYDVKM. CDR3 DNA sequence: TGTGCCAGCAGGAGACAGGTTTTAGAGCAGTTCTTC. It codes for CASRRQVLEQFF.

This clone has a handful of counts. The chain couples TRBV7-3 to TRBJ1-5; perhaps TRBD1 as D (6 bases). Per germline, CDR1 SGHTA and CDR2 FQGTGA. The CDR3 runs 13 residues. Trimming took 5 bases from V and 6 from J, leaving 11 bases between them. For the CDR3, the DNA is TGTGCCAGCAGCCCAGGGGAGGGTCAGCCCCAGCATTTT. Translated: CASSPGEGQPQHF.

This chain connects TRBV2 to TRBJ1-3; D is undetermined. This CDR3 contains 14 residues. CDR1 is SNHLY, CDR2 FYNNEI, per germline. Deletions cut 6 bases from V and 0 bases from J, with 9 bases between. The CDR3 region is CASSPGSSGNTIYF. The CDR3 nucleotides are TGTGCCAGCAGCCCGGGGAGCTCTGGAAACACCATATATTTT.

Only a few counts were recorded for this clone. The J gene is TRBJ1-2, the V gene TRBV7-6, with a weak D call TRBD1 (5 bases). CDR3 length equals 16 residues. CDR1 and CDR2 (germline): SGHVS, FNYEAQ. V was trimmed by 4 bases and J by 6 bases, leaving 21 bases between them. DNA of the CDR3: TGTGCCAGCAGCTCCGCCGGGACTAAGGGACGAAATGGCTACACCTTC. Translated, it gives CASSSAGTKGRNGYTF. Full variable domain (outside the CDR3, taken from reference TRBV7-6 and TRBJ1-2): GAGVSQSPRYKVTKRGQDVALRCDPISGHVSLYWYRQALGQGPEFLTYFNYEAQQDKSGLPNDRFSAERPEGSISTLTIQRTEQRDSAMYRCASSSAGTKGRNGYTFGSGTRLTVV.

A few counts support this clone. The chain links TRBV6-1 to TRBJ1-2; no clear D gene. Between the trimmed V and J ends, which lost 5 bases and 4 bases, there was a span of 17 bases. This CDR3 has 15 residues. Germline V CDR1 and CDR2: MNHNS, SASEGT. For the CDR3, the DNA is TGTGCCAGCAGTAACCCATGGACCGTCGGCTATGGCTACACCTTC. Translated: CASSNPWTVGYGYTF.

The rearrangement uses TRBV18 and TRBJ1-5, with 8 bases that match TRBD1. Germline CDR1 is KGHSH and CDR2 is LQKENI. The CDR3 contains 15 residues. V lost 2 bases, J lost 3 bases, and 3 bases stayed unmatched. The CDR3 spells CASSPGGQVNQPQHF. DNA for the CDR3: TGTGCCAGCTCACCAGGGGGACAGGTCAATCAGCCCCAGCATTTT.

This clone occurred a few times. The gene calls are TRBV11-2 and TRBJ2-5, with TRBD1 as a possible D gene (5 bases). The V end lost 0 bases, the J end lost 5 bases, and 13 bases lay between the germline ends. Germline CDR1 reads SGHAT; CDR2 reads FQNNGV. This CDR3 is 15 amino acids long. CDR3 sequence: CASSLEVAGWETQYF. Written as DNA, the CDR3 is TGTGCCAGCAGCTTAGAAGTGGCAGGGTGGGAGACCCAGTACTTC.

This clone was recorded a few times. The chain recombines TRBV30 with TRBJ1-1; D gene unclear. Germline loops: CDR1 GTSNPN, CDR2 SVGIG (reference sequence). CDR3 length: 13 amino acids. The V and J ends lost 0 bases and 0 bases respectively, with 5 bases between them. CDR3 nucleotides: TGTGCCTGGAGTGTAACCGTGAACACTGAAGCTTTCTTT. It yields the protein CAWSVTVNTEAFF.

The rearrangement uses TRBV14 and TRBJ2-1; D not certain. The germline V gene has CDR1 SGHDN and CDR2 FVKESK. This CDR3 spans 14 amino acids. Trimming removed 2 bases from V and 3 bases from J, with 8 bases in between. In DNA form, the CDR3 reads TGTGCCAGCAGCCAAAGTTCCGACTACAATGAGCAGTTCTTC. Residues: CASSQSSDYNEQFF.

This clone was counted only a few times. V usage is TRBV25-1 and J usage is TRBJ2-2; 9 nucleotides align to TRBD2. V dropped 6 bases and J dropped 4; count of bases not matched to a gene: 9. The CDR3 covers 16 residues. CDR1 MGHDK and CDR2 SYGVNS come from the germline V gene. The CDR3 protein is CASRPGLAFSTGELFF. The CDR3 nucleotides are TGTGCCAGCAGGCCGGGACTAGCTTTTTCCACCGGGGAGCTGTTTTTT.

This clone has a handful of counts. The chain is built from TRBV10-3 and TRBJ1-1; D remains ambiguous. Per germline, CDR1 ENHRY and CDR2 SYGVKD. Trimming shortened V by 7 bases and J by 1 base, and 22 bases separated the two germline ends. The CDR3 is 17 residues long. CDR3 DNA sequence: TGTGCCATCACCCACGGGGAAGTCGGTAAAGGGAACACTGAAGCTTTCTTT. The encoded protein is CAITHGEVGKGNTEAFF.

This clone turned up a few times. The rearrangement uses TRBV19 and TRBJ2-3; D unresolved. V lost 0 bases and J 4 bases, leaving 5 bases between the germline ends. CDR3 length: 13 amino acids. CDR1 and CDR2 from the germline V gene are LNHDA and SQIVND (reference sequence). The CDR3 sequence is CASSIDRSDTQYF. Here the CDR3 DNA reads TGTGCCAGTAGTATAGACAGGTCAGATACGCAGTATTTT.

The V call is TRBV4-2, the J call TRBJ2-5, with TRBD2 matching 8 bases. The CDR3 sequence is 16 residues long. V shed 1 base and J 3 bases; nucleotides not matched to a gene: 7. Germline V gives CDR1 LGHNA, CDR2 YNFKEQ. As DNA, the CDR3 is TGTGCCAGCAGCCAAGCCCGAAGCGGGGGCGAAGAGACCCAGTACTTC. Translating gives CASSQARSGGEETQYF.

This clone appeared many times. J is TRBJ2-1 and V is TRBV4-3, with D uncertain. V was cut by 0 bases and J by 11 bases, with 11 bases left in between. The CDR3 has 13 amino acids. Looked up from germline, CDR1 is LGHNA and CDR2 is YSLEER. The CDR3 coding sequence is TGCGCCAGCAGCCAAGATCGGGCAGGCAAGCAGTTCTTC. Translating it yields CASSQDRAGKQFF.

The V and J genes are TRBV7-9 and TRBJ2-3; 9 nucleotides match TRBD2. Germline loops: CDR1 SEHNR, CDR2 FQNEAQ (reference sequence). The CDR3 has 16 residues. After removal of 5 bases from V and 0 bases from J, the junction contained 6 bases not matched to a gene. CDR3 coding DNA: TGTGCCAGCAGCCCTCTGACTAGCGGTAGCACAGATACGCAGTATTTT. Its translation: CASSPLTSGSTDTQYF.

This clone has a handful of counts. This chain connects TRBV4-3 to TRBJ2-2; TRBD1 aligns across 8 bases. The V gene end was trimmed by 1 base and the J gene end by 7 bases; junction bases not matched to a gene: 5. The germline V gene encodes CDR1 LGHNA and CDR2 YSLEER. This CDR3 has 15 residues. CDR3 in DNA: TGCGCCAGCAGCCAAGGACAGGGGCGATTCGGGGAGCTGTTTTTT. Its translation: CASSQGQGRFGELFF.

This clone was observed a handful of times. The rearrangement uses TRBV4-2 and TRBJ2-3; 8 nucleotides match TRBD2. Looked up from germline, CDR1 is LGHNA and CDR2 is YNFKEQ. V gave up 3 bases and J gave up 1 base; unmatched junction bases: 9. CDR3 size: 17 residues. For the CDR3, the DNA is TGTGCCAGCAGCCACATGGGCGGGGGGCCGCGCACAGATACGCAGTATTTT. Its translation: CASSHMGGGPRTDTQYF.

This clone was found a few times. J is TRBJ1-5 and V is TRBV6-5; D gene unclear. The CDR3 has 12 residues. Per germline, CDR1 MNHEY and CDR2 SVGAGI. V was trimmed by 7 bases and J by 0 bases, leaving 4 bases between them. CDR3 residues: CASMTSNQPQHF. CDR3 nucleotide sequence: TGTGCCAGCATGACTAGCAATCAGCCCCAGCATTTT.

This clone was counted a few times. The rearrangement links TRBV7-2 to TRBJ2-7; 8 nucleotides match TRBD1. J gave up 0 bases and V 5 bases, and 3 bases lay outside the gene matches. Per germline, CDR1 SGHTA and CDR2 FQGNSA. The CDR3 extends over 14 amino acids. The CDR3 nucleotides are TGTGCCAGCAGCAACAGGGGGAACTCCTACGAGCAGTACTTC. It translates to CASSNRGNSYEQYF.

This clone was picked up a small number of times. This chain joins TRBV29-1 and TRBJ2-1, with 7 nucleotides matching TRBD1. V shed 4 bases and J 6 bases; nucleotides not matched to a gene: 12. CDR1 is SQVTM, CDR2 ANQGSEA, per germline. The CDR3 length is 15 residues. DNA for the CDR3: TGCAGCGTTGCACTGGGACAGCCCTTTGGCAATGAGCAGTTCTTC. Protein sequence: CSVALGQPFGNEQFF.

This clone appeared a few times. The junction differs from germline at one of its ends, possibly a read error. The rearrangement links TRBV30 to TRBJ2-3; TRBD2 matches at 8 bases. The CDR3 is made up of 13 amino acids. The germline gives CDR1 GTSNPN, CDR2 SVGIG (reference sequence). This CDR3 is CAWTRTERESSHF. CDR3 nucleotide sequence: TGTGCCTGGACCCGTACGGAGCGGGAGAGTTCTCATTTT.

CDR3 sequence: CASSMTGELFF. Written as DNA, the CDR3 is TGTGCCAGCTCAATGACCGGGGAGCTGTTTTTT. The chain has TRBV18 and TRBJ2-2; the D is unclear. Trimming took off 5 bases at V and 5 bases at J, with 3 bases between the two ends. CDR1 KGHSH and CDR2 LQKENI come from the germline V gene. The CDR3 extends over 11 amino acids. Full variable domain (outside the CDR3, taken from reference TRBV18 and TRBJ2-2): NAGVMQNPRHLVRRRGQEARLRCSPMKGHSHVYWYRQLPEEGLKFMVYLQKENIIDESGMPKERFSAEFPKEGPSILRIQQVVRGDSAAYFCASSMTGELFFGEGSRLTVL.

The CDR3 nucleotides are TGTGCCTGGAGTGCCCCGATGGGGGGGGCAGATACGCAGTATTTT. This gives the protein CAWSAPMGGADTQYF. The chain uses TRBV30 and TRBJ2-3; 7 bases map to TRBD2. Unmatched junction bases numbered 8, after V lost 1 base and J lost 4 bases. The CDR3 contains 15 residues. CDR1 GTSNPN and CDR2 SVGIG come from the germline V gene (reference sequence).

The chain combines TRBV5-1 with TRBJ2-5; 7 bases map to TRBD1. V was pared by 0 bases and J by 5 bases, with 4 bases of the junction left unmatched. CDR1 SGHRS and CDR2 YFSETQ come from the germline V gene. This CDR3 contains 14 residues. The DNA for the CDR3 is TGCGCCAGCAGCTTGGCACAGGGGAAGGAGACCCAGTACTTC. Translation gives CASSLAQGKETQYF.